The sample holds many counts of the clone carrying this T cell receptor (beta chain). This specimen comes from a study of regulatory T cells in long-lasting Graves disease. The CDR3 totals 14 residues. The V segment lost 6 bases and the J segment 4 bases; nucleotides outside the gene matches: 6. CDR1 is ENHRY, CDR2 SYGVKD, per germline. Arm-PCR of CDR3 regions and iRepertoire HTBI primers were the basis on which TCR beta libraries were built. TCRdb itself ran the multiplex PCR reads through MiXCR, one entry per CDR3 protein. The data contain about 530,000 distinct CDR3 sequences, roughly a sixth of them seen just once; the ten biggest clones take up 20% to 25%. The time point here: newly diagnosed GD, antithyroid drugs for less than 3 months. PBMC-extracted RNA yielded the TCR library. These same data were also listed under a study on T cells in Graves' hyperthyroidism and ophthalmopathy. That paper states: Blood shared most expanded thyroid clonotypes above 0.001.

The J gene is TRBJ1-1, the V gene TRBV10-3, with 9 bases that match TRBD1. Material: peripheral blood mononuclear cells (PBMCs), obtained at new diagnosis, from a patient treated with antithyroid drugs. The receptor's source is a woman aged 40-65 years with Graves disease. CDR3: CAIRSTGGGTEAFF. The CDR3 DNA reads TGTGCCATCAGGTCGACAGGGGGAGGCACTGAAGCTTTCTTT.